This T cell receptor (beta chain) was captured by sequencing in a study of glioma-infiltrating T cells after dendritic cell vaccination. This clone was observed at least ten times. V lost 3 bases and J 2 bases, leaving 20 bases between the germline ends. Germline assignment: CDR1 GTSNPN and CDR2 SVGIG (reference sequence). This CDR3 has 17 residues. Generated by immunoSEQ multiplex PCR, the TCRdb table keeps only in-frame clones and is missing some. The profile shows some 73,000 clones, roughly 82% of them singletons. The clonotype originates from a human donor with glioblastoma. Sample: blood, taken before dendritic cell vaccination. The gene calls are TRBV30 and TRBJ1-3, with D unclear. Written as DNA, the CDR3 is TGTGCCTGGAGCGACACAAAATACCTAAGAACTGGAAACACCATATATTTT. Protein sequence: CAWSDTKYLRTGNTIYF.